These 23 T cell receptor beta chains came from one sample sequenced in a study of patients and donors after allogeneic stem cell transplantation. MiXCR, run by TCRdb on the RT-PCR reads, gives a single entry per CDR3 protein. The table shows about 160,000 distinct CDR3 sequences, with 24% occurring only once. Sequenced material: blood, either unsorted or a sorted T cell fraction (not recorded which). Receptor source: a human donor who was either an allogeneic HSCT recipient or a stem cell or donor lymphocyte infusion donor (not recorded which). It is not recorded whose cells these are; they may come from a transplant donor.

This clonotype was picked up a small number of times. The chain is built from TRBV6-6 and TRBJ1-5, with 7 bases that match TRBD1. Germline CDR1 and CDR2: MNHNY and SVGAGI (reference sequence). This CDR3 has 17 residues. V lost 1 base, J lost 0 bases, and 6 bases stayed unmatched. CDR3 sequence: CASSYLQGKYSNQPQHF. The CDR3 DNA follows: TGTGCCAGCAGTTACTTACAGGGGAAATATAGCAATCAGCCCCAGCATTTT.

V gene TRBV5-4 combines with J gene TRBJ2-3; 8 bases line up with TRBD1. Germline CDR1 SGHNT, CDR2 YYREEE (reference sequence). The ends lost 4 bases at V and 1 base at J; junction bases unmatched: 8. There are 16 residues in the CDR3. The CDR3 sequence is CASSTRTGKRTDTQYF. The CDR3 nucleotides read TGTGCCAGCAGCACCAGGACAGGGAAGCGCACAGATACGCAGTATTTT.

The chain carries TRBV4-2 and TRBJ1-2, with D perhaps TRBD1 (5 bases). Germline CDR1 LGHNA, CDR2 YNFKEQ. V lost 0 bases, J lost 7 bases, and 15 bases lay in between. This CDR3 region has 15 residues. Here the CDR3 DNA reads TGTGCCAGCAGCCAAGATTTCTCAGGGATGGCTGGCTACACCTTC. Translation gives CASSQDFSGMAGYTF.

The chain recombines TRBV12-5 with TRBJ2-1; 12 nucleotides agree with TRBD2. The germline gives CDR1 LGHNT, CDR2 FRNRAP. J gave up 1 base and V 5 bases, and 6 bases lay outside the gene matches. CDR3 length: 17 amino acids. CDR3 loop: CASGQILAGGSYNEQFF. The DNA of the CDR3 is TGTGCTAGTGGTCAAATACTAGCGGGAGGTTCCTACAATGAGCAGTTCTTC.

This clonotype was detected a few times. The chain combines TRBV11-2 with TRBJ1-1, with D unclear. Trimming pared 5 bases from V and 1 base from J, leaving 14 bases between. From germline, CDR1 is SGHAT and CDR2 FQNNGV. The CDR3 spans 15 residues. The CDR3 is CASSRARLWNTEAFF. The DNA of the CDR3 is TGTGCCAGCAGCCGGGCTCGCCTTTGGAACACTGAAGCTTTCTTT.

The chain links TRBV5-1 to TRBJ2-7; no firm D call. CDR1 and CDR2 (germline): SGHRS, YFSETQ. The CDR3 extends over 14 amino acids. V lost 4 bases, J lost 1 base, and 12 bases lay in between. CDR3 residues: CASSPRLESYEQYF. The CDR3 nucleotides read TGCGCCAGCAGCCCCCGACTGGAATCCTACGAGCAGTACTTC.

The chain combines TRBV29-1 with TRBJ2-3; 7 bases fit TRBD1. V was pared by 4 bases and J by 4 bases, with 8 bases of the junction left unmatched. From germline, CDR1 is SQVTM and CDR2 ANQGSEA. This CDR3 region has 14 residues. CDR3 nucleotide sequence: TGCAGCGTTGTTAGCCAGGGGGTGGCAGATACGCAGTATTTT. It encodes CSVVSQGVADTQYF.

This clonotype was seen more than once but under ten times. The DNA of the CDR3 is TGCGCCAGCAGCCCCCAGGCGGGGGCGGTCCACGAGCAGTACTTC. Its protein is CASSPQAGAVHEQYF. V gene TRBV5-1 combines with J gene TRBJ2-7; tentatively, D is TRBD2 (7 bases). The CDR3 sequence is 15 residues long. V was clipped by 4 bases and J by 5 bases, with 19 bases between them. CDR1 and CDR2 from the germline V gene are SGHRS and YFSETQ.

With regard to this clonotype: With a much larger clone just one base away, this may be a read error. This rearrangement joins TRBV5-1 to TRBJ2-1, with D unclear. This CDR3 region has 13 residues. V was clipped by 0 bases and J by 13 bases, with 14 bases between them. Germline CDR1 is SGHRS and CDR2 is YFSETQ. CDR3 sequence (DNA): TGCGCCAGCAGCTTGGCCAAAAGGGCTGATCAGTTCTTC. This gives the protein CASSLAKRADQFF.

CDR3 DNA sequence: TGTGCCAGCAGTTTAGCGGTGGACACAGCAGATACGCAGTATTTT. Translated, it gives CASSLAVDTADTQYF. The genes are TRBV12-3 or TRBV12-4 and TRBJ2-3; the D gene is possibly TRBD1 (5 bases). The CDR3 has 15 residues. The V and J ends lost 0 bases and 4 bases respectively, with 11 bases between them.

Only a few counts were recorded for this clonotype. CDR3 sequence (DNA): TGCGCCAGCAGCTTGGGTTGGTCTAGCGATCCCTACAATGAGCAGTTCTTC. Translated: CASSLGWSSDPYNEQFF. The rearrangement uses TRBV5-1 and TRBJ2-1, with TRBD2 as a possible D gene (6 bases). The CDR3 has 17 residues. V was pared by 0 bases and J by 2 bases, with 15 bases between. Germline V gene lookup returns CDR1 SGHRS and CDR2 YFSETQ.

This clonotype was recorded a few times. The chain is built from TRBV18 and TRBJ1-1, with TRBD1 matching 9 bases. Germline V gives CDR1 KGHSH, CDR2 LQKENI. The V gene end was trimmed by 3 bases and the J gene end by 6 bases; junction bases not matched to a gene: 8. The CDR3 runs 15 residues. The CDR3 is CASSPRTGEGAEAFF. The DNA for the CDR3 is TGTGCCAGCTCACCTCGGACAGGGGAAGGTGCTGAAGCTTTCTTT.

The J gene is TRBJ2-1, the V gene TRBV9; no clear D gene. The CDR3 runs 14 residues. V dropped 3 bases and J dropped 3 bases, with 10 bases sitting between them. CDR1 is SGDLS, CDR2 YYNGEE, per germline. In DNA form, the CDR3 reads TGTGCCAGCAGCGAGGTTGTCGGCTACAATGAGCAGTTCTTC. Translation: CASSEVVGYNEQFF.

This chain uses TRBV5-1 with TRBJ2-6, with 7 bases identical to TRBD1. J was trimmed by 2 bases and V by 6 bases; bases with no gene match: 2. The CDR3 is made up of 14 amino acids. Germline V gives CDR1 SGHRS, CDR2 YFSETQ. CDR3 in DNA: TGCGCCAGCATGCAGGGGGCTGGGGCCAACGTCCTGACTTTC. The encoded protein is CASMQGAGANVLTF.

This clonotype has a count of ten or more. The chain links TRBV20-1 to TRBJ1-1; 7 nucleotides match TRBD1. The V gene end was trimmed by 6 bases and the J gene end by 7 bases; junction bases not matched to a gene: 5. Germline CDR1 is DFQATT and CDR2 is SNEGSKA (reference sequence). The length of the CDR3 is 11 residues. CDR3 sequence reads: CSARWTGEAFF. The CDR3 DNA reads TGCAGTGCCCGGTGGACAGGTGAAGCTTTCTTT.

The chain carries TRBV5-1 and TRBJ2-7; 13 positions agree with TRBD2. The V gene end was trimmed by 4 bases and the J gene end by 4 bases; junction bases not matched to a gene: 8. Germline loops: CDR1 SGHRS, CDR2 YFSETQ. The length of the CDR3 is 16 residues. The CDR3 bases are TGCGCCAGCAGCCAACACCGACTAGCGGGGGGTTACGAGCAGTACTTC. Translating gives CASSQHRLAGGYEQYF.

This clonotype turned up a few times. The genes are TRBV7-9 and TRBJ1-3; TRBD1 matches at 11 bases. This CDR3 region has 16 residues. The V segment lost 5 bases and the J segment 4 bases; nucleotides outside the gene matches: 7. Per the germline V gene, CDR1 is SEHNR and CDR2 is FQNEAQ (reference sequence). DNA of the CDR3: TGTGCCAGCAGCCACCCGGACAGGGGGCGAGGAAACACCATATATTTT. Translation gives CASSHPDRGRGNTIYF.

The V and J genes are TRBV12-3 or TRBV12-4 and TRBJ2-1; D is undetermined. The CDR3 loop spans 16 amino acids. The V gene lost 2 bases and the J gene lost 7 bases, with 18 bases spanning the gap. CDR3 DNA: TGTGCCAGCAGTTTACTTAAGGCCTATTTCGGGAATGAGCAGTTCTTC. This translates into CASSLLKAYFGNEQFF.

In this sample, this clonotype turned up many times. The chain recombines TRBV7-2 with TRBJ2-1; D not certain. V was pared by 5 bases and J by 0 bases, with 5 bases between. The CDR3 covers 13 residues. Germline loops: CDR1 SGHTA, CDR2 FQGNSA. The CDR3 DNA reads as TGTGCCAGCAGCCGTAGCTCCTACAATGAGCAGTTCTTC. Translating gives CASSRSSYNEQFF.

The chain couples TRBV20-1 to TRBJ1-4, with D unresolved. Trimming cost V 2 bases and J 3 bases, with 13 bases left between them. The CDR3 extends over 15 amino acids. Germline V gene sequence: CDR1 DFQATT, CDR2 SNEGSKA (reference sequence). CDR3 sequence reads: CSARPPRRANEKLFF. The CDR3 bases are TGCAGTGCTAGACCCCCCAGGCGAGCTAATGAAAAACTGTTTTTT.

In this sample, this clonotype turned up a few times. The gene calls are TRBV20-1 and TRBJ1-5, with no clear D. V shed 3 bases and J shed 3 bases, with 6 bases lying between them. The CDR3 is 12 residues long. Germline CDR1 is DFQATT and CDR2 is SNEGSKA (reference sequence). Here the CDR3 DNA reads TGCAGTGCTAGCTCAGCCAATCAGCCCCAGCATTTT. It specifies CSASSANQPQHF.

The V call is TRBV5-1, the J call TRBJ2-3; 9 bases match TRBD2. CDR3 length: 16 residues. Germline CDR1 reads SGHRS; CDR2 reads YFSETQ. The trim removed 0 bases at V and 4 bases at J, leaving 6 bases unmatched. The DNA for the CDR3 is TGCGCCAGCAGCTTGGTTGGCGGGGGGGCACCAGATACGCAGTATTTT. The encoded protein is CASSLVGGGAPDTQYF.

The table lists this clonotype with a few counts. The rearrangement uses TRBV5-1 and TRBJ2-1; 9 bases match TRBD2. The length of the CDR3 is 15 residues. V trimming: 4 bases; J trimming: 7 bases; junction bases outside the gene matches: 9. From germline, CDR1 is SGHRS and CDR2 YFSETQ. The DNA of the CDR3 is TGCGCCAGCAGCCCCCTAGCGGGATTTGTTAATGAGCAGTTCTTC. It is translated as CASSPLAGFVNEQFF. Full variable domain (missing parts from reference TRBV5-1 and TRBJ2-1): KAGVTQTPRYLIKTRGQQVTLSCSPISGHRSVSWYQQTPGQGLQFLFEYFSETQRNKGNFPGRFSGRQFSNSRSEMNVSTLELGDSALYLCASSPLAGFVNEQFFGPGTRLTVL.